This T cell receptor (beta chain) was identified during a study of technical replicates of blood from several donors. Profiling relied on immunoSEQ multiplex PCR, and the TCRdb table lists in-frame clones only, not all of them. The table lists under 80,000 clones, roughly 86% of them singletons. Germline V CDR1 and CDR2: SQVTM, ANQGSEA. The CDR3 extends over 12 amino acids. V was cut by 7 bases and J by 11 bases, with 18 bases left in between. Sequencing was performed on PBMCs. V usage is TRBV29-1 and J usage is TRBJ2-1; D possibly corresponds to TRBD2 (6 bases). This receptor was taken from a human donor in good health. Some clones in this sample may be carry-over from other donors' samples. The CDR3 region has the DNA TGCAGCGCACCCCGGGGGTCCCAACAGCAGTTCTTC. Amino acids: CSAPRGSQQQFF.